These T cell receptor beta chains were read from a single sample in a study of blood T cells in healthy people across ages. MiXCR, applied by TCRdb to the 5' RACE reads, yields one record per CDR3 protein. Of around 500,000 distinct CDR3 sequences listed, roughly a quarter are singletons. The same data also contributed to another study, on T cells of mothers and their children.

The sample consisted of blood. The receptors were gathered from a boy aged 2 to 10 in good health. The CDR3 runs from the conserved cysteine through the conserved F or W. Fields, in order: J gene, clone size, D gene, V gene, CDR3 protein, CDR3 DNA. D genes are given only for firm matches. Some rows mark clone size as missing; the rest say once, few, many or name a class of expanded clone.

>TRBJ2-5|NA|TRBD2|TRBV9
CASSVGGGLTGETQYF
TGTGCCAGCAGCGTAGGCGGGGGACTGACGGGGGAGACCCAGTACTTC
>TRBJ1-1|NA|TRBD1|TRBV20-1
CSARLRDRIEAFF
TGCAGTGCTAGACTCCGGGACAGAATTGAAGCTTTCTTT
>TRBJ2-1|few|TRBD2|TRBV9
CASSVDGRPYNEQFF
TGTGCCAGCAGCGTAGACGGGAGGCCTTACAATGAGCAGTTCTTC
>TRBJ2-4|NA|TRBD1|TRBV20-1
CSATDRGVAKNIQYF
TGCAGTGCCACCGACAGGGGCGTAGCCAAAAACATTCAGTACTTC
>TRBJ2-5|NA|TRBD2|TRBV5-1
CASSASGGARETQYF
TGCGCCAGCAGCGCTAGCGGGGGGGCGAGAGAGACCCAGTACTTC
>TRBJ2-5|few|NA|TRBV29-1
CSVAGGDFQETQYF
TGCAGCGTTGCCGGCGGAGACTTCCAAGAGACCCAGTACTTC
>TRBJ1-2|NA|TRBD1|TRBV6-5
CASSYSPGQLHGYTF
TGTGCCAGCAGTTACTCCCCGGGACAGTTACATGGCTACACCTTC
>TRBJ2-1|NA|NA|TRBV6-1
CASSEQGTSF
TGTGCCAGCAGTGAACAAGGGACTTCCTTC
>TRBJ1-3|few|NA|TRBV19
CASKTPGLPTGNTIYF
TGTGCCAGTAAAACCCCGGGACTGCCGACTGGAAACACCATATATTTT
>TRBJ2-5|NA|NA|TRBV12-3/TRBV12-4
CASSSWGQETQYF
TGTGCCAGCAGTTCATGGGGTCAAGAGACCCAGTACTTC
>TRBJ2-7|NA|NA|TRBV20-1
CSSRRGSSEQYF
TGCAGTTCAAGGAGGGGTTCGTCCGAGCAGTACTTC
>TRBJ2-5|few|NA|TRBV10-3
CAISESKETQYF
TGTGCCATCAGTGAGTCGAAAGAGACCCAGTACTTC
>TRBJ2-7|NA|TRBD2|TRBV5-5
CASSLAPSGYEQYF
TGTGCCAGCAGCTTGGCCCCTAGCGGCTACGAGCAGTACTTC
>TRBJ2-1|NA|TRBD1|TRBV5-1
CASSWTGLRNEQFF
TGCGCCAGCAGCTGGACAGGGTTGCGAAATGAGCAGTTCTTC
>TRBJ2-3|NA|NA|TRBV12-3/TRBV12-4
CASRYRTDTQYF
TGTGCCAGCAGGTACCGAACAGATACGCAGTATTTT
>TRBJ1-6|few|TRBD1|TRBV20-1
CSARDWGTVETSPLHF
TGCAGTGCTAGAGATTGGGGGACAGTGGAGACTTCACCCCTCCACTTT
>TRBJ2-3|NA|NA|TRBV12-3/TRBV12-4
CASSFIVGADTQYF
TGTGCCAGCAGTTTCATAGTGGGGGCAGATACGCAGTATTTT
>TRBJ2-3|few|NA|TRBV20-1
CSASSGTQYF
TGCAGTGCTAGTTCCGGTACGCAGTATTTT
>TRBJ2-1|NA|NA|TRBV4-3
CASSQDRLEQFF
TGCGCCAGCAGCCAGGATCGGTTGGAGCAGTTCTTC
>TRBJ1-1|NA|NA|TRBV2
CASSRNSGWDTEAFF
TGTGCCAGCAGCCGCAATAGCGGATGGGACACTGAAGCTTTCTTT
>TRBJ1-2|NA|NA|TRBV3-1
CASSHSRQFFGYTF
TGTGCCAGCAGCCACTCCCGACAGTTCTTTGGCTACACCTTC
>TRBJ1-1|few|NA|TRBV3-1
CASSQRQEYAEAFF
TGTGCCAGCAGCCAGAGACAGGAATACGCTGAAGCTTTCTTT
>TRBJ1-1|NA|NA|TRBV6-6
CASSPSAGRTEAFF
TGTGCCAGCTCTCCTTCGGCAGGGCGGACTGAAGCTTTCTTT
>TRBJ1-2|NA|NA|TRBV28
CASSLEVGTGIFDF
NA
>TRBJ2-6|few|NA|TRBV10-3
CAIRGTGANVLTF
TGTGCCATCAGGGGCACTGGGGCCAACGTCCTGACTTTC
>TRBJ2-1|few|TRBD2|TRBV7-3
CASSLTSGSPHEQFF
TGTGCCAGCAGCCTTACTAGCGGCTCCCCTCATGAGCAGTTCTTC
>TRBJ2-1|NA|TRBD2|TRBV7-9
CASSLVVQRGGNEQFF
TGTGCCAGCAGCTTAGTGGTCCAGCGGGGGGGCAATGAGCAGTTCTTC
>TRBJ1-6|NA|NA|TRBV20-1
CSARGQGMDSPLHF
TGCAGTGCTAGAGGGCAGGGGATGGATTCACCCCTCCACTTT
>TRBJ2-5|NA|TRBD2|TRBV20-1
CSARAGGPQETQYF
TGCAGTGCTCGAGCGGGAGGGCCCCAAGAGACCCAGTACTTC